Listed below are T cell receptor beta chains from one sample, sequenced in a study of shared clonotypes between healthy human individuals. Here immunoSEQ multiplex PCR was the method, and the copy in TCRdb shows in-frame clones only, minus some. The repertoire holds 600,000 or so clones, with about 98% as singletons. The sequenced sample was naive CD8+ T cells sorted from blood. The receptors shown here come from a man aged 25 to 40 in good health. Both conserved end residues are part of each CDR3. The D gene is left open where the match is weak. Only part of the rows carry a size: once, few, many, or a class if the clone is expanded.

-	TRBV4-1	TRBJ2-1	-	CASSQETPYNEQFF	TGCGCCAGCAGCCAAGAGACTCCCTACAATGAGCAGTTCTTC
-	TRBV7-9	TRBJ2-3	TRBD1	CASSLARQGSTDTQYF	TGTGCCAGCAGCTTAGCCCGACAGGGAAGCACAGATACGCAGTATTTT
once	TRBV10-3	TRBJ2-6	-	CAISDHGANVLTF	TGTGCCATCAGTGATCATGGGGCCAACGTCCTGACTTTC
-	TRBV6-5	TRBJ2-7	-	CASSYRDIHYEQYF	TGTGCCAGCAGTTACCGGGACATCCACTACGAGCAGTACTTC
-	TRBV15	TRBJ2-1	-	CATSREARPNEQFF	TGTGCCACCAGCAGAGAGGCTAGGCCCAATGAGCAGTTCTTC
-	TRBV13	TRBJ2-7	-	CASSPGEPGPRYEQYF	TGTGCCAGCAGCCCCGGGGAACCAGGGCCGCGCTACGAGCAGTACTTC
-	TRBV5-6	TRBJ2-7	-	CASSPGRSYEQYF	TGTGCCAGCAGCCCGGGGAGGTCCTACGAGCAGTACTTC
-	TRBV7-9	TRBJ2-5	-	CASSLVRSGETQYF	TGTGCCAGCAGCTTAGTCCGGTCCGGGGAGACCCAGTACTTC
-	TRBV5-5	TRBJ1-4	-	CASSFLGLPEKLFF	TGTGCCAGCAGCTTCCTGGGACTTCCGGAAAAACTGTTTTTT
-	TRBV19	TRBJ1-1	-	CASSLPFIDGQPGTEAFF	TGTGCCAGTAGCCTACCCTTCATTGACGGACAGCCGGGCACTGAAGCTTTCTTT
-	TRBV7-9	TRBJ1-4	-	CASSLPGQGATNEKLFF	TGTGCCAGCAGCCTCCCGGGGCAGGGTGCCACTAATGAAAAACTGTTTTTT
-	TRBV29-1	TRBJ2-2	-	CSVSDKVGELFF	TGCAGCGTCTCCGACAAGGTCGGGGAGCTGTTTTTT
-	TRBV14	TRBJ2-7	-	CASSQDGRSGGQPPYEQYF	TGTGCCAGCAGCCAAGATGGGCGGTCGGGGGGACAGCCACCCTACGAGCAGTACTTC
once	TRBV9	TRBJ2-2	-	CASSVDGTGELFF	TGTGCCAGCAGCGTAGACGGAACCGGGGAGCTGTTTTTT
once	TRBV29-1	TRBJ2-1	TRBD2	CSVESRIMGEGYNEQFF	TGCAGCGTTGAATCTCGGATCATGGGGGAGGGCTACAATGAGCAGTTCTTC
-	TRBV7-9	TRBJ2-1	-	CASSFRTLWDEQFF	TGTGCCAGCAGCTTTCGGACACTGTGGGATGAGCAGTTCTTC
-	TRBV7-9	TRBJ2-7	-	CASSPKAGASYEQYF	TGTGCCAGCAGCCCCAAGGCAGGGGCTTCCTACGAGCAGTACTTC
-	TRBV5-4	TRBJ2-2	TRBD2	CASSLGGLAGGNTGELFF	TGTGCCAGCAGCTTGGGGGGACTAGCGGGAGGGAACACCGGGGAGCTGTTTTTT
-	TRBV4-3	TRBJ2-1	TRBD2	CASSQAREGGYNEQFF	TGCGCCAGCAGCCAAGCCCGGGAGGGGGGCTACAATGAGCAGTTCTTC
-	TRBV6-1	TRBJ2-1	-	CASSVAVQWGNEQFF	TGTGCCAGCAGTGTGGCGGTGCAGTGGGGAAATGAGCAGTTCTTC
once	TRBV7-9	TRBJ2-7	TRBD2	CASSFGLADNYEQYF	TGTGCCAGCAGCTTCGGTCTAGCGGATAACTACGAGCAGTACTTC
-	TRBV5-6	TRBJ1-2	-	CASSPRTDFYGYTF	TGTGCCAGCAGCCCGCGGACAGACTTCTATGGCTACACCTTC
-	TRBV7-9	TRBJ2-2	-	CASSRPGGELFF	TGTGCCAGCAGCCGTCCGGGCGGGGAGCTGTTTTTT
-	TRBV6-6	TRBJ2-7	TRBD1	CASSRQTGVDREQYF	TGTGCCAGCAGCCGACAGACAGGGGTCGATAGAGAGCAGTACTTC
-	TRBV13	TRBJ1-2	TRBD1	CASSLGHRYRGDYGYTF	TGTGCCAGCAGCTTAGGTCACCGGTACAGGGGGGACTATGGCTACACCTTC
-	TRBV14	TRBJ1-2	-	CASSQSVRGSPLYGYTF	TGTGCCAGCAGCCAATCCGTTCGGGGGTCCCCTCTCTATGGCTACACCTTC